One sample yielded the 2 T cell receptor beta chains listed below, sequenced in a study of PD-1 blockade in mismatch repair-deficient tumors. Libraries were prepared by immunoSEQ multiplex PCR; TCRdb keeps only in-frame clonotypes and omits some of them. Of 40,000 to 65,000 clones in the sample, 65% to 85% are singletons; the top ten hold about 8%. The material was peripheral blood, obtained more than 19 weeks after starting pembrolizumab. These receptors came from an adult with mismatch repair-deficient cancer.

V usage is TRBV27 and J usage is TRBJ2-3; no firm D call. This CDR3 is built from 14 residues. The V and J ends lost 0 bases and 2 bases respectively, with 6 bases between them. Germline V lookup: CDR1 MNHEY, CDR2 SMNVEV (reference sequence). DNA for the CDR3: TGTGCCAGCAGTTTATCCCCTCTCACAGATACGCAGTATTTT. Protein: CASSLSPLTDTQYF.

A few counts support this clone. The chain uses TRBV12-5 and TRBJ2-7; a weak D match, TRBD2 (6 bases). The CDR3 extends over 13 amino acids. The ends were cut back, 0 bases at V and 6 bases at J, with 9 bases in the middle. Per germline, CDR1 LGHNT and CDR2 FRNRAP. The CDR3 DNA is TGTGCTAGTGGTTTGGTTAGCGGCTCCGAGCAGTACTTC. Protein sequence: CASGLVSGSEQYF.